This paragraph covers one T cell receptor (beta chain) sequence. There is no known antigen for this receptor. No much larger clonotype is one base removed from it; base qualities were not supplied. The source of the sample is a study of blood T cell repertoires in COVID-19 (dated by TCRdb to the early 2020s). Looking at the study overall: The collaborator samples originated in the United States, Italy and Spain and spanned the acute and convalescent phases of COVID-19. The repertoires were made available in a free public database intended to serve as a resource for research on the immune response to SARS-CoV-2. The samples were drawn from two sources: the first 160 participants of the ongoing ImmuneRACE study, and fewer than 1,500 subjects contributed by 6 global collaborators. Sample metadata almost always included a de-identified subject ID, COVID-19 status, age in years and sex. Where available, HLA class I and class II types were obtained from metadata supplied by the sample provider rather than from assay-based typing. The material from the prospective study consisted of cDNA or gDNA derived from T cells, B-cell-depleted T cells, or PBMCs. Deeply sampled blood TCRbeta repertoires from subjects exposed to, actively infected with, or recovered from COVID-19 were included in the dataset.

Summary of the overall study and its limitations: The quantity of clinical and demographic metadata differed by source and by participant and was supplied without curation.

The collaborating institutions used their own protocols to collect whole blood in K2EDTA tubes. For TCRbeta analysis, collaborator samples were shipped as frozen whole blood, as isolated PBMCs, or as DNA extracted from either sample type. TCRbeta CDR3 regions were amplified from genomic DNA by means of the immunoSEQ Assay, a bias-controlled multiplex PCR. The study's own analysis went as follows. Within the assay, amplification of reference gene primers was used to estimate how many nucleated cells each sample contained. To quantify the absolute abundance of each unique TCRbeta CDR3 rearrangement, sequence reads were collapsed and filtered. For each sample, productive Simpson clonality was calculated as the square root of Simpson's diversity index across productive rearrangements. Held by TCRdb, this immuneACCESS table contains in-frame sequences only and omits some clones. Under half of the omission traces to an unresolved V gene where checked; the cause of the rest is unknown. That table gives V, J and clone size, and the DNA gave D and trimming. The sample table contains around 140,000 clones; only one count was recorded for 77% of them. Approximately 9% of the sample belongs to the ten largest clones.

Material: peripheral blood. The receptor was derived from a woman aged 45-65 years with active or convalescent COVID-19.

CDR3 region: CASSLFGGSGTGSNQPQHF. The DNA sequence follows: TGTGCCAGCAGCTTATTCGGGGGATCAGGGACAGGGAGCAATCAGCCCCAGCATTTT. The sequence is built from TRBV7-8 and TRBJ1-5, with 9 central nucleotides matching TRBD1. Reading from cysteine to phenylalanine, the CDR3 counts 19 amino acids. The kept DNA is CDR3 alone, 57 bases in frame from the first base. Germline trimming amounts to 2 bases on V and 1 base on J, with 12 as the count of junction bases outside the gene matches. CDR1 and CDR2 were assigned from the germline V gene as SGHVS and FQNEAQ. Supplemented by the reference TRBV7-8 and TRBJ1-5 proteins around the CDR3, the complete variable domain is GAGVSQSPRYKVAKRGQDVALRCDPISGHVSLFWYQQALGQGPEFLTYFQNEAQLDKSGLPSDRFFAERPEGSVSTLKIQRTQQEDSAVYLCASSLFGGSGTGSNQPQHFGDGTRLSIL.